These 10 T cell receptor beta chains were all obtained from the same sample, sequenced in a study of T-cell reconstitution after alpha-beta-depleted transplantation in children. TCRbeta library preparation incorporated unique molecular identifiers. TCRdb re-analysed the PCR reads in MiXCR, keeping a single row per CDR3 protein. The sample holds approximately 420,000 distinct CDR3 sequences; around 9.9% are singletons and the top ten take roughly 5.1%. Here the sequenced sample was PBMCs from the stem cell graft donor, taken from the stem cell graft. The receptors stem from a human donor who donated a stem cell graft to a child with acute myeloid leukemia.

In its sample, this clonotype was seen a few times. The CDR3 coding sequence is TGTGCCAGCAGCTTCACTAGCGGAGCATACGAGCAGTACTTC. It codes for CASSFTSGAYEQYF. The V and J genes are TRBV7-2 and TRBJ2-7, with 8 bases lining up with TRBD2. This CDR3 is 14 amino acids long. From germline, CDR1 is SGHTA and CDR2 FQGNSA. The V gene end was trimmed by 3 bases and the J gene end by 4 bases; junction bases not matched to a gene: 5.

Here the CDR3 DNA reads TGTGCCAGCAGTGGAGGGGGGCTTCTGAACGAGCAGTACTTC. Translating gives CASSGGGLLNEQYF. The rearrangement joins TRBV28 to TRBJ2-7; the D gene could be TRBD1 or TRBD2 (6 bases each). Germline-derived CDR1 and CDR2 are MDHEN and SYDVKM. The V gene lost 5 bases and the J gene lost 5 bases, with 16 bases spanning the gap. The CDR3 is 14 residues long.

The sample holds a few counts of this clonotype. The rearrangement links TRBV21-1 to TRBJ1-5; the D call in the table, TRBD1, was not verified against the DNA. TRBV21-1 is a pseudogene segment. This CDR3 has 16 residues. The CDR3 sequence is CASSKCGTGGRQPQHF. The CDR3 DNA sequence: TGTGCCAGCAGCAAGTGTGGGACAGGGGGCCGGCAGCCCCAGCATTTT.

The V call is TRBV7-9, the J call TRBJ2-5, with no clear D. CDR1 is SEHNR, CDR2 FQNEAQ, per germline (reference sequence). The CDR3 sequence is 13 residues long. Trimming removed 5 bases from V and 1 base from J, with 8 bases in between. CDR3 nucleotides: TGTGCCAGCAGCACCGGACCCCAAGAGACCCAGTACTTC. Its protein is CASSTGPQETQYF.

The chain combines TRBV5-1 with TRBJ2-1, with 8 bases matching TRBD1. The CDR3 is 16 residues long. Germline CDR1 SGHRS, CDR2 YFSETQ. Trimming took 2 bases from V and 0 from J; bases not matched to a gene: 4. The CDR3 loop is CASSFTTGGSYNEQFF. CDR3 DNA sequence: TGCGCCAGCAGCTTTACCACAGGGGGCTCCTACAATGAGCAGTTCTTC.

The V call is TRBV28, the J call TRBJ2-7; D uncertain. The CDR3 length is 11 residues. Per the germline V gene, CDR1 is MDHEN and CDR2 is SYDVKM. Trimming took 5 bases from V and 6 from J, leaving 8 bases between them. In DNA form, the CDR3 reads TGTGCCAGCAGTACCCAGTTCGAGCAGTACGTC. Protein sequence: CASSTQFEQYV.

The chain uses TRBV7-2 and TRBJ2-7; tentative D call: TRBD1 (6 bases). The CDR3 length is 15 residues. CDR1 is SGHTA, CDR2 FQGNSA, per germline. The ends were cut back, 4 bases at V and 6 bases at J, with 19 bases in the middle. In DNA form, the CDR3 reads TGTGCCAGCAGCTATTCAAGCGGAACACAGGGCGAGCAGTACTTC. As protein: CASSYSSGTQGEQYF.

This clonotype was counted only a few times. This chain's CDR3 is CASSLGDRGGPLHF. DNA of the CDR3: TGTGCCAGCAGCTTAGGGGACAGGGGGGGTCCCCTCCACTTT. The V and J genes are TRBV7-2 and TRBJ1-6; 11 positions agree with TRBD1. The length of the CDR3 is 14 residues. Trimming took 1 base from V and 13 from J; bases not matched to a gene: 3. Germline CDR1 is SGHTA and CDR2 is FQGNSA.

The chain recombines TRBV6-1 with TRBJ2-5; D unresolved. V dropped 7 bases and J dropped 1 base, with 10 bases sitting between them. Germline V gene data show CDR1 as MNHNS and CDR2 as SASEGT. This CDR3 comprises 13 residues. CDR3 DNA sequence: TGTGCCAGCAACCGACTGGGCCAAGAGACCCAGTACTTC. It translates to CASNRLGQETQYF.

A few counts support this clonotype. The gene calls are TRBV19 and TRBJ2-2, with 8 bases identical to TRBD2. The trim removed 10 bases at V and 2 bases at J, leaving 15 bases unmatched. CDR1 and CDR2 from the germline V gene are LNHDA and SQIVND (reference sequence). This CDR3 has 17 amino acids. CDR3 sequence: CAIGPGLGRVNTGELFF. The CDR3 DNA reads TGTGCCATTGGACCGGGACTAGGGAGAGTTAACACCGGGGAGCTGTTTTTT.